This is a list of T cell receptor beta chains from one sample in a study of blood T cell repertoires in COVID-19. TCRdb's copy holds only in-frame clones and misses some; the assay was immunoSEQ multiplex PCR. The sample carries about 50,000 clones, about 70% recorded once. The sample taken for sequencing was peripheral blood. The receptor set was obtained from a man aged 50-59 years with active or convalescent COVID-19. Each CDR3 is given with its conserved first and last residue. A D gene is named only where the DNA matches it firmly. Part of the rows lack a size; the others show once, few, many or a class for expanded clones.

d_gene	abundance	j_gene	v_gene	CDR3nt	CDR3aa
.	.	TRBJ1-1	TRBV6-5	TGTGCCAGCAGAGTAACAGGGCTTCTGAACACTGAAGCTTTCTTT	CASRVTGLLNTEAFF
TRBD1	.	TRBJ1-2	TRBV27	TGTGCCAGCAGAGAAAGACAGGGGTTCAACTATGGCTACACCTTC	CASRERQGFNYGYTF
TRBD2	once	TRBJ2-1	TRBV23-1	TGCGCCAACCGTATAGCGGGAACCCTCTACAATGAGCAGTTCTTC	CANRIAGTLYNEQFF
TRBD1	few	TRBJ1-2	TRBV27	TGTGCCAGCAGTTTAAGCGGACAGGGCCCCTATGGCTACACCTTC	CASSLSGQGPYGYTF
TRBD1	.	TRBJ2-2	TRBV19	TGTGCCAGTATTCTAGGACAGGGGTTTGACACCGGGGAGCTGTTTTTT	CASILGQGFDTGELFF
.	.	TRBJ2-2	TRBV7-9	TGTGCCAGCAGCCGTACCGGGGAGCTGTTTTTT	CASSRTGELFF
TRBD2	.	TRBJ2-3	TRBV19	TGTGCCAGTAGTGTGATCGCGGGGGGGCTAGATACGCAGTATTTT	CASSVIAGGLDTQYF
TRBD2	.	TRBJ2-7	TRBV5-1	TGCGCCAGCAGCTTGAAGAGCGGGGGGTTCCACGAGCAGTACTTC	CASSLKSGGFHEQYF
.	.	TRBJ2-7	TRBV12-3/TRBV12-4	TGTGCCAGCAGTCTCAGGGGAGCCTACGAGCAGTACTTC	CASSLRGAYEQYF
.	.	TRBJ2-5	TRBV19	TGTGCCAGTAGTAGGGGACAGCGGGAGTCCCAAGAGACCCAGTACTTC	CASSRGQRESQETQYF
.	few	TRBJ1-1	TRBV6-5	TGTGCCAGCAGTCAACAGGTTCGAGTTGAAGCTTTCTTT	CASSQQVRVEAFF
TRBD1	.	TRBJ1-6	TRBV6-6	TGTGCCAGCAGTCCTCGGACAGGGGGCGTTAATTCACCCCTCCACTTT	CASSPRTGGVNSPLHF
.	few	TRBJ2-2	TRBV6-5	TGTGCCAGCAGTTATACAGGGAACACCGGGGAGCTGTTTTTT	CASSYTGNTGELFF
.	.	TRBJ2-1	TRBV7-9	TGTGCCAGCGGCGAGGCCTTCAGAGGCACCCAGCAGTTCTTC	CASGEAFRGTQQFF
.	.	TRBJ1-1	TRBV11-2	TGTGCCAGCAGACCCGCAGGGCCCCACACTGAAGCTTTCTTT	CASRPAGPHTEAFF
TRBD1	.	TRBJ1-3	TRBV2	TGTGCCAGCAGGGCAACAGGGGGCCAAGATAGAAACACCATATATTTT	CASRATGGQDRNTIYF
.	.	TRBJ2-3	TRBV6-1	TGTGCCAGCAGTGAATGGCAGCGAAACACAGATACGCAGTATTTT	CASSEWQRNTDTQYF
TRBD2	.	TRBJ2-1	TRBV7-6	TGTGCCAGCAGCTCTAGCGGAAGACACTACAATGAGCAGTTCTTC	CASSSSGRHYNEQFF
.	.	TRBJ1-2	TRBV18	TGTGCCAGCTCACCCGAGGTAGTCCCCCTGAACTATGGCTACACCTTC	CASSPEVVPLNYGYTF
.	.	TRBJ1-1	TRBV11-2	TGTGCCAGCAGCTTAGTCGGTTCATATTTTGAAGCTTTCTTT	CASSLVGSYFEAFF